Below, 26 T cell receptor beta chains from the same sample are listed, as sequenced in a study of T cell responses to AZD1222 COVID-19 vaccine. Sequencing used immunoSEQ multiplex PCR; TCRdb keeps in-frame clones, though not all of them. Here the sample spans about 200,000 clones, approximately 94% being singletons. Source: peripheral blood, taken 28 days after the second dose of the MenACWY control vaccine. The receptors were sampled from an adult who received the MenACWY meningococcal vaccine as a control.

This chain links TRBV7-2 with TRBJ1-2; D is unclear. This CDR3 has 19 residues. V dropped 0 bases and J dropped 0 bases, with 20 bases sitting between them. Germline V gene data show CDR1 as SGHTA and CDR2 as FQGNSA. In DNA, the CDR3 is TGTGCCAGCAGCTTAGCGCAGTTGGGAGGAGATCAGGCTAACTATGGCTACACCTTC. Translation gives CASSLAQLGGDQANYGYTF.

The V call is TRBV6-5, the J call TRBJ2-6, with D possibly being TRBD2 (7 bases). The V end was cut by 3 bases, the J end by 2 bases, with 11 bases between. The germline gives CDR1 MNHEY, CDR2 SVGAGI. This CDR3 spans 16 amino acids. The CDR3 region is CASSYTGGPGANVLTF. In DNA form, the CDR3 reads TGTGCCAGCAGTTATACGGGGGGCCCTGGGGCCAACGTCCTGACTTTC.

V and J are TRBV5-4 and TRBJ2-3; the D gene could be TRBD1 or TRBD2 (5 bases each). Germline-derived CDR1 and CDR2 are SGHNT and YYREEE (reference sequence). This CDR3 region has 15 residues. V lost 4 bases, J lost 2 bases, and 14 bases lay in between. The CDR3 loop is CASSGDGTNTDTQYF. CDR3 bases: TGTGCCAGCAGCGGGGACGGAACCAACACAGATACGCAGTATTTT.

The chain carries TRBV10-3 and TRBJ1-2, with 8 bases aligning to TRBD1. The germline V gene encodes CDR1 ENHRY and CDR2 SYGVKD. The V segment lost 2 bases and the J segment 8 bases; nucleotides outside the gene matches: 4. This CDR3 has 13 residues. CDR3 sequence: CAISETGTGGYTF. CDR3 DNA sequence: TGTGCCATCAGTGAGACGGGGACAGGCGGCTACACCTTC.

This clone has just a few counts. The chain carries TRBV4-1 and TRBJ2-5; TRBD1 or TRBD2 may be the D gene (6 bases each). V lost 1 base to trimming and J lost 5 bases, with 17 bases between them. The CDR3 covers 16 residues. The V gene's germline CDR1 is MGHRA and CDR2 YSYEKL. CDR3 sequence: CASSQGGAPGVETQYF. DNA for the CDR3: TGCGCCAGCAGCCAAGGGGGGGCCCCGGGCGTTGAGACCCAGTACTTC.

This clone was recorded once. The chain is built from TRBV7-9 and TRBJ2-1, with D uncertain. Germline CDR1 reads SEHNR; CDR2 reads FQNEAQ (reference sequence). CDR3 length: 13 residues. Trimming stripped 5 bases from V and 7 bases from J, with 12 bases between. CDR3 amino acids: CASSAESGNEQFF. In DNA, the CDR3 is TGTGCCAGCAGCGCGGAGTCTGGGAATGAGCAGTTCTTC.

The chain joins TRBV7-9 to TRBJ1-5; D might be TRBD1 (6 bases). CDR1 is SEHNR and CDR2 is FQNEAQ in the germline V gene (reference sequence). V lost 5 bases and J 1 base, leaving 9 bases between the germline ends. The CDR3 has 14 amino acids. CDR3 region: CASSLGTSNQPQHF. CDR3 sequence (DNA): TGTGCCAGCAGCCTCGGGACAAGCAATCAGCCCCAGCATTTT.

CDR3 bases: TGTGCCAGCAGCCCGTCTCTCCGGGGGGACACAGATACGCAGTATTTT. As protein: CASSPSLRGDTDTQYF. This chain joins TRBV3-1 (or the pseudogene TRBV3-2) and TRBJ2-3; 7 nucleotides align to TRBD2. V lost 4 bases to trimming and J lost 2 bases; unmatched junction nucleotides: 9. Germline loops: CDR1 LGHDT, CDR2 YNNKEL (reference sequence). This CDR3 has 16 amino acids.

The chain recombines TRBV19 with TRBJ2-5; 7 bases align to TRBD2. Germline V lookup: CDR1 LNHDA, CDR2 SQIVND (reference sequence). With V trimmed by 2 bases and J by 5 bases, 8 bases remained unmatched. The CDR3 runs 15 residues. The CDR3 DNA follows: TGTGCCAGTAGTATATACGGGCAGGGAGGGGAGACCCAGTACTTC. Amino acid sequence: CASSIYGQGGETQYF. The complete variable domain, with remaining parts taken from reference TRBV19 and TRBJ2-5, reads DGGITQSPKYLFRKEGQNVTLSCEQNLNHDAMYWYRQDPGQGLRLIYYSQIVNDFQKGDIAEGYSVSREKKESFPLTVTSAQKNPTAFYLCASSIYGQGGETQYFGPGTRLLVL.

This chain uses TRBV19 with TRBJ2-1; 12 positions match TRBD2. Germline-derived CDR1 and CDR2 are LNHDA and SQIVND (reference sequence). Trimming at V came to 4 bases and at J to 9 bases, leaving 16 bases not matched to a gene. CDR3 length: 18 residues. CDR3 in amino acids: CASSNLAGGPISQTEQFF. In DNA, the CDR3 is TGTGCCAGTAGTAATCTAGCGGGAGGGCCAATTTCCCAGACTGAGCAGTTCTTC.

This chain uses TRBV19 with TRBJ2-7; 11 nucleotides match TRBD1. The V and J ends lost 4 bases and 6 bases, in that order; junction bases with no gene match: 11. Germline-derived CDR1 and CDR2 are LNHDA and SQIVND (reference sequence). The CDR3 extends over 16 amino acids. CDR3 amino acids: CASSRTGGALGVEQYF. In nucleotides, the CDR3 is TGTGCCAGTAGTAGGACAGGGGGCGCGCTGGGTGTCGAGCAGTACTTC.

This clone was observed a single time. This CDR3 is CASSLTGSYQETQYF. Here the CDR3 DNA reads TGTGCCAGCAGCTTAACGGGTTCGTACCAAGAGACCCAGTACTTC. This rearrangement joins TRBV11-1 to TRBJ2-5; D is unresolved. The germline V gene encodes CDR1 SGHAT and CDR2 FQDESV (reference sequence). V lost 2 bases, J lost 0 bases, and 10 bases lay in between. This CDR3 is 15 amino acids long.

The chain carries TRBV7-6 and TRBJ1-2; 7 nucleotides align to TRBD1. This CDR3 has 13 amino acids. Looked up from germline, CDR1 is SGHVS and CDR2 is FNYEAQ. V gave up 4 bases and J gave up 6 bases; unmatched junction bases: 5. The CDR3 nucleotides are TGTGCCAGCAGCTCCCCGACAGGGAATGGCTACACCTTC. Encoded protein: CASSSPTGNGYTF. The full variable domain, in which reference TRBV7-6 and TRBJ1-2 provide the parts outside the CDR3, is GAGVSQSPRYKVTKRGQDVALRCDPISGHVSLYWYRQALGQGPEFLTYFNYEAQQDKSGLPNDRFSAERPEGSISTLTIQRTEQRDSAMYRCASSSPTGNGYTFGSGTRLTVV.

This clone appeared once. This chain uses TRBV6-5 with TRBJ2-7; 8 nucleotides line up with TRBD2. The CDR3 runs to 16 residues. V trimming: 2 bases; J trimming: 0 bases; junction bases outside the gene matches: 6. The germline CDR1 and CDR2 sequences are MNHEY and SVGAGI. In nucleotides, the CDR3 is TGTGCCAGCAGTTACCCCATAGCGGGACCCTCCTACGAGCAGTACTTC. Its translation: CASSYPIAGPSYEQYF.

CDR3 loop: CASSDSPDRNYGYTF. CDR3 bases: TGTGCCAGCAGTGATTCCCCCGACAGAAACTATGGCTACACCTTC. The V and J genes are TRBV2 and TRBJ1-2, with D tentatively TRBD1 (5 bases). Per germline, CDR1 SNHLY and CDR2 FYNNEI. CDR3 length: 15 amino acids. V was cut by 3 bases and J by 2 bases, with 13 bases left in between. Full variable domain (remainder filled in from reference TRBV2 and TRBJ1-2): EPEVTQTPSHQVTQMGQEVILRCVPISNHLYFYWYRQILGQKVEFLVSFYNNEISEKSEIFDDQFSVERPDGSNFTLKIRSTKLEDSAMYFCASSDSPDRNYGYTFGSGTRLTVV.

The chain is built from TRBV28 and TRBJ2-3; 8 bases are a match to TRBD1. Germline V gives CDR1 MDHEN, CDR2 SYDVKM. The CDR3 totals 17 residues. Trimming at V came to 5 bases and at J to 4 bases, leaving 14 bases not matched to a gene. The CDR3 DNA sequence: TGTGCCAGCAGTGCCCCCCTCCGGACAGGGATGGCAGATACGCAGTATTTT. Encoded protein: CASSAPLRTGMADTQYF.

This clone was observed once. The chain joins TRBV27 to TRBJ2-2; TRBD1 or TRBD2 may be the D gene (5 bases each). The CDR3 loop spans 13 amino acids. CDR1 MNHEY and CDR2 SMNVEV come from the germline V gene (reference sequence). V lost 3 bases and J lost 3, with 5 bases in between. The CDR3 DNA reads as TGTGCCAGCAGTTTGGGACACACCGGGGAGCTGTTTTTT. Translation: CASSLGHTGELFF.

J is TRBJ2-2 and V is TRBV12-3 or TRBV12-4; D is ambiguous. V was cut by 5 bases and J by 7 bases, with 11 bases left in between. This CDR3 has 13 residues. The CDR3 here is CASSPDSFGELFF. The CDR3 DNA sequence: TGTGCCAGCAGTCCAGACTCCTTCGGGGAGCTGTTTTTT.

This sequence joins TRBV5-1 and TRBJ1-6, with a weak D call TRBD1 (6 bases). The V end was cut by 0 bases, the J end by 9 bases, with 13 bases between. The germline CDR1 and CDR2 sequences are SGHRS and YFSETQ. This CDR3 spans 15 amino acids. The CDR3 bases are TGCGCCAGCAGCTTGGAGGCCAGGGGAGGTTCACCCCTCCACTTT. As protein: CASSLEARGGSPLHF. The full variable domain, completed using reference TRBV5-1 and TRBJ1-6, is KAGVTQTPRYLIKTRGQQVTLSCSPISGHRSVSWYQQTPGQGLQFLFEYFSETQRNKGNFPGRFSGRQFSNSRSEMNVSTLELGDSALYLCASSLEARGGSPLHFGNGTRLTVT.

This chain joins TRBV6-2 or TRBV6-3 and TRBJ2-7; 8 positions match TRBD2. The CDR3 is made up of 15 amino acids. With 5 bases clipped from V and 1 base from J, the junction kept 7 bases outside the gene matches. Germline CDR1 and CDR2: MNHEY and SVGEGT. CDR3 nucleotides: TGTGCCAGCAGTCCGGGACTAGGGGGATCCTACGAGCAGTACTTC. Protein product: CASSPGLGGSYEQYF.

The V call is TRBV7-2, the J call TRBJ2-1, with D hard to call. This CDR3 region has 13 residues. Trimming cost V 1 base and J 7 bases, with 8 bases left between them. Germline V gene lookup returns CDR1 SGHTA and CDR2 FQGNSA. As DNA, the CDR3 is TGTGCCAGCAGCTTAGGTCTCTGGAATGAGCAGTTCTTC. It translates to CASSLGLWNEQFF.

The rearrangement uses TRBV19 and TRBJ1-2; D unresolved. This CDR3 spans 15 amino acids. Trimming pared 5 bases from V and 4 bases from J, leaving 17 bases between. The germline CDR1 and CDR2 sequences are LNHDA and SQIVND (reference sequence). This CDR3 reads CASSALGRTRYGYTF. CDR3 nucleotide sequence: TGTGCCAGTAGTGCGCTCGGGCGGACCCGCTATGGCTACACCTTC.

The chain combines TRBV6-2 or TRBV6-3 with TRBJ1-2; D remains ambiguous. Germline CDR1 reads MNHEY; CDR2 reads SVGEGT. There are 14 residues in the CDR3. The V end lost 4 bases, the J end lost 8 bases, and 17 bases lay between the germline ends. CDR3 sequence reads: CASSSTVERVGYTF. The DNA for the CDR3 is TGTGCCAGCAGTTCTACGGTGGAGAGGGTCGGCTACACCTTC.

This sequence joins TRBV6-4 and TRBJ1-1, with D perhaps TRBD1 (5 bases). The CDR3 has 18 residues. Germline values: CDR1 MRHNA, CDR2 SNTAGT. Between the trimmed V and J ends, which lost 2 bases and 4 bases, there was a span of 23 bases. CDR3: CASSDAPGTAGWVTEAFF. Here the CDR3 DNA reads TGTGCCAGCAGTGACGCCCCCGGGACGGCCGGTTGGGTCACTGAAGCTTTCTTT.

V usage is TRBV2 and J usage is TRBJ1-1; 7 bases are a match to TRBD1. With 7 bases clipped from V and 2 bases from J, the junction kept 13 bases outside the gene matches. Per the germline V gene, CDR1 is SNHLY and CDR2 is FYNNEI. CDR3 size: 16 residues. CDR3 residues: CASIPGQGVVNTEAFF. The CDR3 nucleotides are TGTGCCAGCATCCCCGGCCAGGGGGTGGTCAACACTGAAGCTTTCTTT.

Details on this clone: Different DNA sequences within this sample yield the same CDR3. This sequence joins TRBV6-5 and TRBJ1-5; D not certain. The CDR3 totals 13 residues. Trimming took 2 bases from V and 7 from J, leaving 9 bases between them. Germline lookup yields CDR1 MNHEY and CDR2 SVGAGI. The CDR3 DNA is TGTGCCAGCAGTTACAGTTCCGGGCAGCCCCAGCATTTT. Its translation: CASSYSSGQPQHF.